These T cell receptor beta chains were read from a single sample in a study of cytomegalovirus exposure and HLA in healthy donors. Sequencing was performed with immunoSEQ multiplex PCR; in TCRdb, only in-frame clones are kept and a portion is missing. The data hold about 190,000 clones, with 75% to 90% observed a single time. Specimen: PBMCs. The receptors stem from a boy younger than 18 in good health and CMV-seronegative. The CDR3 runs from the conserved cysteine through the conserved F or W. A D gene is named only where the DNA matches it firmly. Clone size, where shown, is once, few, many, or a class for clones that have expanded.

abundance | j_gene | v_gene | d_gene | CDR3aa | CDR3nt
NA | TRBJ2-5 | TRBV4-2 | TRBD1 | CASSQVADRGRETQYF | TGTGCCAGCAGCCAAGTCGCCGACAGGGGGAGGGAGACCCAGTACTTC
few | TRBJ1-4 | TRBV5-5 | TRBD1 | CASSYRDSREKLFF | TGTGCCAGCAGCTACCGGGACAGTAGGGAAAAACTGTTTTTT
NA | TRBJ1-6 | TRBV2 | NA | CASRRDLNSPLHF | TGTGCCAGCAGGAGGGATCTGAATTCACCCCTCCACTTT
once | TRBJ1-2 | TRBV15 | NA | CATSRDAKRIGYTF | TGTGCCACCAGCAGAGATGCTAAAAGAATCGGCTACACCTTC
NA | TRBJ1-1 | TRBV4-2 | NA | CASSQRGIAFF | TGTGCCAGCAGCCAAAGGGGGATAGCTTTCTTT
few | TRBJ1-1 | TRBV30 | NA | CAWNRILEAFF | TGTGCCTGGAACAGGATACTTGAAGCTTTCTTT
NA | TRBJ2-7 | TRBV7-9 | TRBD2 | CASSLDVIAGDHEQYF | TGTGCCAGCAGCTTAGATGTGATAGCGGGGGACCACGAGCAGTACTTC
few | TRBJ1-5 | TRBV6-1 | NA | CASSELGGGGNQPQHF | TGTGCCAGCAGTGAACTTGGGGGGGGTGGCAATCAGCCCCAGCATTTT
once | TRBJ1-2 | TRBV9 | NA | CASSPTTLSYGYAF | TGTGCCAGCAGCCCGACAACGTTAAGCTATGGCTACGCCTTC
NA | TRBJ2-1 | TRBV6-5 | NA | CASSYVRKMGNEQFF | TGTGCCAGCAGTTACGTCAGGAAAATGGGCAATGAGCAGTTCTTC
NA | TRBJ1-1 | TRBV19 | TRBD1 | CASSSRTGPEAFF | TGTGCCAGTAGTTCGAGGACAGGGCCTGAAGCTTTCTTT
few | TRBJ2-3 | TRBV5-6 | NA | CASSRGLYTQYF | TGTGCCAGCAGCCGCGGTTTATATACGCAGTATTTT
NA | TRBJ2-3 | TRBV5-1 | NA | CASSLGGLGGTDTQYF | TGCGCCAGCAGCTTGGGGGGGCTGGGCGGCACAGATACGCAGTATTTT
once | TRBJ2-7 | TRBV7-3 | NA | CASSLESGTYEQYF | TGTGCCAGCAGCTTAGAGTCGGGGACCTACGAGCAGTACTTC
NA | TRBJ2-7 | TRBV10-3 | NA | CAISESTGQGEQYF | TGTGCCATCAGTGAGTCAACAGGGCAAGGCGAGCAGTACTTC
NA | TRBJ2-7 | TRBV7-9 | TRBD2 | CASSLGLAGDEQYF | TGTGCCAGCAGCTTAGGGCTAGCGGGAGACGAGCAGTACTTC
NA | TRBJ2-2 | TRBV7-3 | TRBD1 | CASSLQGASNTGELFF | TGTGCCAGCAGCCTCCAGGGGGCATCGAACACCGGGGAGCTGTTTTTT
NA | TRBJ2-7 | TRBV4-1 | NA | CASSQEGGAYSSYEQYF | TGCGCCAGCAGCCAAGAAGGGGGGGCTTACAGCTCCTACGAGCAGTACTTC
few | TRBJ1-6 | TRBV6-5 | NA | CASSYLAGAINSPLHF | TGTGCCAGCAGTTATTTGGCAGGGGCGATTAATTCACCCCTCCACTTT
few | TRBJ1-6 | TRBV5-5 | NA | CASSLLAEFNSPLHF | TGTGCCAGCAGCTTGCTGGCGGAATTCAATTCACCCCTCCACTTT
NA | TRBJ2-3 | TRBV5-4 | TRBD2 | CASSLPGLAAPGETDTQYF | TGTGCCAGCAGCCTACCGGGACTAGCGGCCCCCGGGGAGACAGATACGCAGTATTTT
NA | TRBJ1-5 | TRBV18 | NA | CASSGGGDQPQHF | TGTGCCAGCTCAGGGGGAGGAGATCAGCCCCAGCATTTT
NA | TRBJ1-2 | TRBV18 | TRBD1 | CASSPTQGTYGYTF | TGTGCCAGCTCACCAACACAGGGGACCTATGGCTACACCTTC
NA | TRBJ2-2 | TRBV10-3 | NA | CAISKTDTGELFF | TGTGCCATCAGTAAGACAGACACCGGGGAGCTGTTTTTT
once | TRBJ1-2 | TRBV7-2 | NA | CASSLQQFYGYTF | TGTGCCAGCAGCTTACAACAGTTCTATGGCTACACCTTC
few | TRBJ1-4 | TRBV19 | NA | CASSSRRGITTNEKLFF | TGTGCCAGTAGTAGCCGCCGAGGAATCACAACTAATGAAAAACTGTTTTTT
few | TRBJ2-7 | TRBV11-2 | TRBD1 | CASSLGYGTDGEQYF | TGTGCCAGCAGCTTAGGCTACGGGACAGACGGCGAGCAGTACTTC
few | TRBJ2-3 | TRBV2 | NA | CATRPGVGTDTQYF | TGTGCCACCAGGCCGGGAGTGGGTACAGATACGCAGTATTTT
NA | TRBJ1-5 | TRBV7-2 | NA | CASSFRVSNQPQHF | TGTGCCAGCAGCTTCAGGGTCAGCAATCAGCCCCAGCATTTT
few | TRBJ2-1 | TRBV7-3 | TRBD2 | CASSSGTSDNEQFF | TGTGCCAGCAGCTCCGGGACTAGCGACAATGAGCAGTTCTTC
NA | TRBJ2-1 | TRBV6-4 | NA | CASSGGDHNEQFF | TGTGCCAGCAGTGGGGGGGACCACAATGAGCAGTTCTTC
NA | TRBJ2-5 | TRBV27 | TRBD1 | CASSLSGQLREETQYF | TGTGCCAGCAGTTTATCGGGACAGTTAAGAGAAGAGACCCAGTACTTC
NA | TRBJ2-3 | TRBV10-1 | TRBD1 | CASTSDRSTDTQYF | TGCGCCAGCACTTCGGACAGGAGCACAGATACGCAGTATTTT
NA | TRBJ1-4 | TRBV7-2 | NA | CASSLERRSNEKLFF | TGTGCCAGCAGCTTAGAGAGACGGAGTAATGAAAAACTGTTTTTT
NA | TRBJ2-1 | TRBV11-3 | NA | CASSLRDEQFF | TGTGCCAGCAGCCTGAGAGATGAGCAGTTCTTC
NA | TRBJ2-1 | TRBV4-2 | TRBD2 | CASSQEGTSGSDEQFF | TGTGCCAGCAGCCAAGAAGGTACTAGCGGGAGTGATGAGCAGTTCTTC